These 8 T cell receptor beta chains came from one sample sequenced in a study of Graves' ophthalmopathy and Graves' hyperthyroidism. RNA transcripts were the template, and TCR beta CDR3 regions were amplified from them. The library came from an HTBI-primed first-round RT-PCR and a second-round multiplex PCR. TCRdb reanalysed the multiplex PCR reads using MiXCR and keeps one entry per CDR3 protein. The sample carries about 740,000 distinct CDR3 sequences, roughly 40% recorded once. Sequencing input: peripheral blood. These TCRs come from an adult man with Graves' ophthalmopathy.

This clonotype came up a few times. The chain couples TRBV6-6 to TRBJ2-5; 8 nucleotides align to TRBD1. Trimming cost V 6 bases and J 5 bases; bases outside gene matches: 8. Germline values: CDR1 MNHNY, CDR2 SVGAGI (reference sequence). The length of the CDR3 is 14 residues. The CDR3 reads CASRATGVGETQYF. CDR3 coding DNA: TGTGCCAGCAGAGCGACAGGGGTAGGGGAGACCCAGTACTTC.

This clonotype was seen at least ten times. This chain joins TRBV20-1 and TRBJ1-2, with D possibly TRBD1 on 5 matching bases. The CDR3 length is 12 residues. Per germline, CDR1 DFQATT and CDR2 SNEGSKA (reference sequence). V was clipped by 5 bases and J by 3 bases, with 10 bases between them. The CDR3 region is CSAPDSYYGYTF. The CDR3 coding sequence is TGCAGTGCTCCCGACAGTTACTATGGCTACACCTTC.

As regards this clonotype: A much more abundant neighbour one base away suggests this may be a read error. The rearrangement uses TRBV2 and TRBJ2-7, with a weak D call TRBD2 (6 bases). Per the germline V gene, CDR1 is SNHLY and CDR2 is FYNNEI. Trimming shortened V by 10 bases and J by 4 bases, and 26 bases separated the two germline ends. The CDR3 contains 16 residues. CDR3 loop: CATSSRDWVTEYEQYF. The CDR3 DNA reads TGTGCCACCTCGTCCCGGGACTGGGTTACTGAATACGAGCAGTACTTC.

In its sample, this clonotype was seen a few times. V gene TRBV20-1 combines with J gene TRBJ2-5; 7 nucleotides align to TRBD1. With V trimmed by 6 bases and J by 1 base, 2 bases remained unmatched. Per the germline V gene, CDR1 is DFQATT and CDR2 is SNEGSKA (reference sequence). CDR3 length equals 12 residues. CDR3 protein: CSADRAQETQYF. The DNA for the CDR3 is TGCAGTGCCGACAGGGCCCAAGAGACCCAGTACTTC.

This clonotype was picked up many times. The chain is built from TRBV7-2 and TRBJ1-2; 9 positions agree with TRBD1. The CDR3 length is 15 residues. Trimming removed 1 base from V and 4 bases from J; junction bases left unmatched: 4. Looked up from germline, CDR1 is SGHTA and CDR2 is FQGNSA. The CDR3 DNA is TGTGCCAGCAGCTTAGACAGGGGGCGAGGCTATGGCTACACCTTC. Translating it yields CASSLDRGRGYGYTF.

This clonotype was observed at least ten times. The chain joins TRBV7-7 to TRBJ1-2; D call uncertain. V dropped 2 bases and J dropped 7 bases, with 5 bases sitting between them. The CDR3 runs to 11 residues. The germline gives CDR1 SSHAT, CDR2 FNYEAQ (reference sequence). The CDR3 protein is CASSLYPGYTF. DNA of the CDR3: TGTGCCAGCAGCTTATACCCTGGCTACACCTTC.

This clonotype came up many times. CDR3 coding DNA: TGCAGCGTGGGGGAGACAGGGGGCTATGGCTACACCTTC. Translation: CSVGETGGYGYTF. This chain uses TRBV29-1 with TRBJ1-2, with 9 positions matching TRBD1. The length of the CDR3 is 13 residues. Germline-derived CDR1 and CDR2 are SQVTM and ANQGSEA. V was pared by 6 bases and J by 4 bases, with 6 bases of the junction left unmatched.

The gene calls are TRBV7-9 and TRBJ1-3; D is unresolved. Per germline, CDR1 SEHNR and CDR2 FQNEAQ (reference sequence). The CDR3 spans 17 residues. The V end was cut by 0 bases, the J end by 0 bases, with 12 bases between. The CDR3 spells CASSLAIGANSGNTIYF. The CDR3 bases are TGTGCCAGCAGCTTAGCTATAGGCGCAAACTCTGGAAACACCATATATTTT.